Described below is a single T cell receptor beta chain sequence and its context. These data originate in a study of blood T cell repertoires in COVID-19. Background on the study: COVID-19 samples from acute and convalescent phases originated in the United States, Italy and Spain.

This CDR3 has 14 amino acids. Trimming stripped 4 bases from V and 4 bases from J, with 13 bases between. Germline V gives CDR1 MNHEY, CDR2 SVGAGI. Assay used: immunoSEQ multiplex PCR; TCRdb lists only in-frame clones, some missing. Here the sample spans fewer than 250,000 clones, roughly 83% being singletons. Participants, about 18 to 90 years old, spanned 25 or so US areas. This TCR came from a woman in her 30s who had recovered from COVID-19. Material for sequencing was PBMCs or T cells enriched from blood (not recorded which). The rearrangement uses TRBV6-5 and TRBJ1-1, with D perhaps TRBD1 (5 bases). The CDR3 sequence: CASSLRAGGTEAFF. CDR3 in DNA: TGTGCCAGCAGTTTAAGGGCCGGGGGCACTGAAGCTTTCTTT.